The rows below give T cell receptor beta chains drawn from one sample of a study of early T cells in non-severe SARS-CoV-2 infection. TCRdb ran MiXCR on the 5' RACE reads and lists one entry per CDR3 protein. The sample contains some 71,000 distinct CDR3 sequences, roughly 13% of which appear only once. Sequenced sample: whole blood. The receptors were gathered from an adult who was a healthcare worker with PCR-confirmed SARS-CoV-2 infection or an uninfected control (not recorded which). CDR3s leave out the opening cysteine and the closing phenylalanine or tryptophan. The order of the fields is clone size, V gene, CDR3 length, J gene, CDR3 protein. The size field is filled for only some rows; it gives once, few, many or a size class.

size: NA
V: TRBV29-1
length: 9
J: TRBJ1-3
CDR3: SVEAGNTIY

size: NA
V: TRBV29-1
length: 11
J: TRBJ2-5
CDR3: SAMWTGQETQY

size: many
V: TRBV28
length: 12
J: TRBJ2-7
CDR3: ASGPTGSSYEQY

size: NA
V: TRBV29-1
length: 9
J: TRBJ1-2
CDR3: SAGTAGSYT

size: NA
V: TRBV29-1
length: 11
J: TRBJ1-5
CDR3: SVEGTRGEPQH

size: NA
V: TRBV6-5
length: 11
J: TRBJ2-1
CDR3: ASSPLGDNEQF

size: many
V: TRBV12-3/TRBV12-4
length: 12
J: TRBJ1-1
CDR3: ASSLVQGIAEAF

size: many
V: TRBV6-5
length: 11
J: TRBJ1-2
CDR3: ASSYSFDYGYT

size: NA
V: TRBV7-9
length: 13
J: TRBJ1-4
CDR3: ASSLGTATNEKLF

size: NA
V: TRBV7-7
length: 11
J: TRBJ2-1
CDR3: ASSSRAGDEQF

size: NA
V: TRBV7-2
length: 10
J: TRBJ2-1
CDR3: ASSLGGTSSF

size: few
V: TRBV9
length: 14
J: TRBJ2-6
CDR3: ASSVGGSFGANVLT

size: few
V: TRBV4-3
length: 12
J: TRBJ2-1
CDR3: ASSQDRVGGEQF

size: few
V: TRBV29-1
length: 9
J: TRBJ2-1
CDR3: SVDRGNEQF

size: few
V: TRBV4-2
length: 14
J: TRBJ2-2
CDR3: ASSQEGDRTFGELF

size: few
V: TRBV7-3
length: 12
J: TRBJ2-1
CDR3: ASSLTRYRGEQF

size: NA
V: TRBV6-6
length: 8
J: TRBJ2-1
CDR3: ASSRGEQF

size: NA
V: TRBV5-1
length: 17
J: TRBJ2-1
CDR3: ASTPRTSGGTNSYNEQF

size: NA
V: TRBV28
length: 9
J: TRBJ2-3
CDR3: ASSYTDTQY

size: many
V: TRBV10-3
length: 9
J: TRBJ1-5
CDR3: AISEGEAQH

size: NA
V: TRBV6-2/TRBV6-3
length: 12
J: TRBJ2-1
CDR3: ASRAVDTYNEQF

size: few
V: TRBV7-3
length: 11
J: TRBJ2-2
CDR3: ASSLGSGGELF

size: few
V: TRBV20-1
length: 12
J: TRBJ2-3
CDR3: SAHNSGGIDTQY

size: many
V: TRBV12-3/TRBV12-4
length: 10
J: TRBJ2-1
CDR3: ASSLGAEKQF

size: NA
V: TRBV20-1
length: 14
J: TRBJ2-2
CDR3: SARDLAGANTGELF

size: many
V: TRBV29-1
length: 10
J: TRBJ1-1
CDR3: GGREVSTEAF

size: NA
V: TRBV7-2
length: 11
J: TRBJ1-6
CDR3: ASSLGGNSPLH

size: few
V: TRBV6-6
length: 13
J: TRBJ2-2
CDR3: ASRYSGPNTGELF

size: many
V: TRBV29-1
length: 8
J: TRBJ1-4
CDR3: SAKEEKLF